Below, one T cell receptor (beta chain) is given with its context. The antigen is unknown. The data were taken from a study of cytomegalovirus exposure and HLA in healthy donors. Study-wide results and limits: Reportedly, cytomegalovirus status was diagnosed with high sensitivity and specificity. Highly shared variants forming one cluster were likely a sequencing artifact.

13 Jbeta primers and 60 Vbeta primers were used for the PCR. Assay: immunoSEQ multiplex PCR; the TCRdb copy retains only in-frame clones and omits some. In all, the sample yields tens of thousands of clones. The CDR3 contains 13 residues. V lost 6 bases and J 3 bases, leaving 12 bases between the germline ends. Germline values: CDR1 MDHEN, CDR2 SYDVKM. Sequenced sample: PBMCs. This sequence was found in a man between 18 and 35 years old in good health and CMV-seropositive. This chain joins TRBV28 and TRBJ2-7; a weak D match, TRBD1 (6 bases). Here the CDR3 reads CASRGAGDYEQYF. CDR3 nucleotides: TGTGCCAGCAGGGGGGCAGGGGACTACGAGCAGTACTTC.